This record looks at one TCR beta chain sequence and its context. These data belong to a study of blood T cell repertoires in COVID-19. The data were produced by immunoSEQ multiplex PCR, yet TCRdb's version contains in-frame clones alone and is incomplete. The sample records 90,000 to 110,000 clones, over 80% being singletons. The CDR3 extends over 13 amino acids. The V gene's germline CDR1 is ENHRY and CDR2 SYGVKD. The V gene end was trimmed by 10 bases and the J gene end by 8 bases; junction bases not matched to a gene: 12. The chain carries TRBV10-3 and TRBJ1-2, with 8 bases matching TRBD1. Sequencing was done on a sample of peripheral blood. This receptor was identified in a woman aged 55-70 years with acute or convalescent COVID-19. Here the CDR3 DNA reads TGTGCCAGTACCGGGACAGGTATGGAGGGCTACACCTTC. Translating gives CASTGTGMEGYTF.